One and the same sample provided the 18 T cell receptor beta chains below, sequenced in a study of blood T cell repertoires in COVID-19. Libraries were prepared by immunoSEQ multiplex PCR; TCRdb keeps only in-frame clonotypes and omits some of them. The sample shows tens of thousands of clones, 75% to 85% of them seen only once. Sequenced: peripheral blood. These receptors all stem from a man between 65 and 85 years old who had recovered from COVID-19.

The chain combines TRBV5-1 with TRBJ2-6; no clear D. The ends were cut back, 1 base at V and 0 bases at J, with 5 bases in the middle. There are 15 residues in the CDR3. In germline, CDR1 is SGHRS, CDR2 YFSETQ. DNA of the CDR3: TGCGCCAGCAGCTTGCCGTACTCTGGGGCCAACGTCCTGACTTTC. Translated: CASSLPYSGANVLTF.

This chain joins TRBV19 and TRBJ2-5; possibly TRBD2 for D (6 bases). V was pared by 6 bases and J by 5 bases, with 19 bases between. Germline V CDR1 and CDR2: LNHDA, SQIVND (reference sequence). The CDR3 runs 15 residues. The CDR3 region is CASRGGAWASETQYF. CDR3 nucleotides: TGTGCCAGTAGAGGAGGGGCATGGGCAAGTGAGACCCAGTACTTC.

This rearrangement joins TRBV7-2 to TRBJ2-2; weak D call: TRBD1 (6 bases). The CDR3 covers 17 residues. The V and J ends lost 6 bases and 0 bases respectively, with 17 bases between them. The germline V gene has CDR1 SGHTA and CDR2 FQGNSA. The CDR3 bases are TGTGCCAGCAGTCATGGGCCGAGGGGGTCGAACACCGGGGAGCTGTTTTTT. Translating gives CASSHGPRGSNTGELFF.

The chain's CDR3 is CASGPQGTFGSEKLFF. The CDR3 coding sequence is TGTGCCAGCGGACCACAGGGAACTTTCGGTAGTGAAAAACTGTTTTTT. The chain employs TRBV27 and TRBJ1-4; D might be TRBD1 (6 bases). Germline-derived CDR1 and CDR2 are MNHEY and SMNVEV (reference sequence). The V end was cut by 8 bases, the J end by 7 bases, with 23 bases between. The CDR3 consists of 16 residues. Full variable domain (rest looked up from reference TRBV27 and TRBJ1-4): EAQVTQNPRYLITVTGKKLTVTCSQNMNHEYMSWYRQDPGLGLRQIYYSMNVEVTDKGDVPEGYKVSRKEKRNFPLILESPSPNQTSLYFCASGPQGTFGSEKLFFGSGTQLSVL.

This clone was observed a single time. The rearrangement uses TRBV6-2 or TRBV6-3 and TRBJ2-5; maybe TRBD2 (6 bases). The CDR3 spans 14 residues. V lost 5 bases and J 0 bases, leaving 10 bases between the germline ends. Germline V lookup: CDR1 MNHEY, CDR2 SVGEGT. CDR3 sequence (DNA): TGTGCCAGCAGTGCCCGGGACTACCAAGAGACCCAGTACTTC. This gives the protein CASSARDYQETQYF.

This clone came up once. The rearrangement links TRBV7-2 to TRBJ2-2; 12 bases map to TRBD2. Germline V gene data show CDR1 as SGHTA and CDR2 as FQGNSA. J lost 0 bases, V lost 4 bases, and 3 bases had no gene match. The CDR3 totals 17 residues. CDR3 protein: CASSSGLAGTNTGELFF. CDR3 DNA sequence: TGTGCCAGCAGCTCCGGACTAGCGGGAACGAACACCGGGGAGCTGTTTTTT.

Worth noting for this clone: One end of the junction fails to match germline, which may point to a read error. CDR3 DNA: TGCTCGACGGGGAGCTCTGGGGCCAACGTCCTGACTTTC. Translated: CSTGSSGANVLTF. V gene TRBV27 combines with J gene TRBJ2-6, with D tentatively TRBD2 (5 bases). The CDR3 is made up of 13 amino acids. Germline CDR1 MNHEY, CDR2 SMNVEV (reference sequence).

V is TRBV5-1 and J is TRBJ2-7, with 9 bases matching TRBD1. Germline CDR1 is SGHRS and CDR2 is YFSETQ. The trim removed 4 bases at V and 3 bases at J, leaving 8 bases unmatched. The CDR3 spans 15 residues. CDR3 nucleotides: TGCGCCAGCAGCGGGTGGGACAGGGATCACTACGAGCAGTACTTC. It codes for CASSGWDRDHYEQYF. Supplemented by reference TRBV5-1 and TRBJ2-7, the full variable domain reads KAGVTQTPRYLIKTRGQQVTLSCSPISGHRSVSWYQQTPGQGLQFLFEYFSETQRNKGNFPGRFSGRQFSNSRSEMNVSTLELGDSALYLCASSGWDRDHYEQYFGPGTRLTVT.

This chain links TRBV7-7 with TRBJ1-1; 7 bases line up with TRBD1. Germline loops: CDR1 SSHAT, CDR2 FNYEAQ (reference sequence). V trimming: 0 bases; J trimming: 3 bases; junction bases outside the gene matches: 10. The CDR3 runs 17 residues. The DNA for the CDR3 is TGTGCCAGCAGCTTAGCGCTTAAGTACAGGGGCTACACTGAAGCTTTCTTT. This sequence encodes CASSLALKYRGYTEAFF.

In its sample, this clone was seen a few times. The CDR3 coding sequence is TGTGCCTGGAGTGACGGGAACACTGAAGCTTTCTTT. It is translated as CAWSDGNTEAFF. This chain uses TRBV30 with TRBJ1-1; D remains ambiguous. Between the trimmed V and J ends, which lost 1 base and 1 base, there was a span of 4 bases. The CDR3 runs 12 residues. Looked up from germline, CDR1 is GTSNPN and CDR2 is SVGIG (reference sequence).

V gene TRBV6-5 combines with J gene TRBJ2-1, with 7 bases fitting TRBD1. Germline V gene lookup returns CDR1 MNHEY and CDR2 SVGAGI. The CDR3 is 14 amino acids. The J segment lost 2 bases and the V segment lost 8 bases, leaving 6 bases of the junction unmatched. CDR3 DNA: TGTGCCAGCTTGACAACAGGGGCCTACAATGAGCAGTTCTTC. It specifies CASLTTGAYNEQFF.

The chain carries TRBV12-3 or TRBV12-4 and TRBJ1-2; D possibly corresponds to TRBD1 (5 bases). The CDR3 consists of 13 residues. V was trimmed by 0 bases and J by 7 bases, leaving 9 bases between them. The CDR3 region has the DNA TGTGCCAGCAGTTTAGCAGGGGCGAGTGGCTACACCTTC. Translation: CASSLAGASGYTF.

The J gene is TRBJ1-6, the V gene TRBV28; D call uncertain. The CDR3 runs 14 residues. Germline-derived CDR1 and CDR2 are MDHEN and SYDVKM. V shed 4 bases and J shed 7 bases, with 11 bases lying between them. The CDR3 nucleotides read TGTGCCAGCAGTTCCCTCCAAACAAATTCACCCCTCCACTTT. Encoded protein: CASSSLQTNSPLHF.

The chain joins TRBV6-5 to TRBJ1-1; possible D gene TRBD1, 5 bases. CDR1 is MNHEY and CDR2 is SVGAGI in the germline V gene. V lost 2 bases to trimming and J lost 11 bases, with 15 bases between them. The CDR3 sequence is 13 residues long. CDR3 in amino acids: CASSYPPTEKAFF. CDR3 nucleotides: TGTGCCAGCAGTTACCCACCGACAGAGAAGGCTTTCTTT.

The chain combines TRBV11-3 with TRBJ2-7; TRBD1 might be the D (6 bases). Deletions cut 5 bases from V and 4 bases from J, with 21 bases between. Germline values: CDR1 SGHNT, CDR2 YENEEA. This CDR3 comprises 16 residues. The CDR3 DNA sequence: TGTGCCAGCAGCGCTGGTCGGGCCTGGCAGGGGTACGAGCAGTACTTC. It translates to CASSAGRAWQGYEQYF.

This chain links TRBV4-1 with TRBJ1-4, with a tentative D call TRBD1 (5 bases). Germline V gives CDR1 MGHRA, CDR2 YSYEKL. Trimming took 4 bases from V and 7 from J, leaving 13 bases between them. This CDR3 is built from 14 residues. This chain's CDR3 is CASSPAQGTEKLFF. The CDR3 nucleotides are TGCGCCAGCAGCCCCGCCCAGGGAACTGAAAAACTGTTTTTT.

The chain employs TRBV7-9 and TRBJ2-7, with D possibly being TRBD2 (7 bases). Trimming removed 2 bases at V and 4 bases at J, with 15 bases between. Germline-derived CDR1 and CDR2 are SEHNR and FQNEAQ (reference sequence). The CDR3 is 15 amino acids. The CDR3 sequence: CASSLSGGSWYEQYF. CDR3 nucleotides: TGTGCCAGCAGCTTATCGGGGGGCTCATGGTACGAGCAGTACTTC.

The V gene is TRBV6-5, the J gene TRBJ1-1, with 8 nucleotides matching TRBD1. The CDR3 runs 14 residues. Germline loops: CDR1 MNHEY, CDR2 SVGAGI. Trimming took 6 bases from V and 3 from J; bases not matched to a gene: 6. This chain's CDR3 is CASSLGTGYTEAFF. CDR3 DNA: TGTGCCAGCAGCCTTGGGACAGGTTACACTGAAGCTTTCTTT.